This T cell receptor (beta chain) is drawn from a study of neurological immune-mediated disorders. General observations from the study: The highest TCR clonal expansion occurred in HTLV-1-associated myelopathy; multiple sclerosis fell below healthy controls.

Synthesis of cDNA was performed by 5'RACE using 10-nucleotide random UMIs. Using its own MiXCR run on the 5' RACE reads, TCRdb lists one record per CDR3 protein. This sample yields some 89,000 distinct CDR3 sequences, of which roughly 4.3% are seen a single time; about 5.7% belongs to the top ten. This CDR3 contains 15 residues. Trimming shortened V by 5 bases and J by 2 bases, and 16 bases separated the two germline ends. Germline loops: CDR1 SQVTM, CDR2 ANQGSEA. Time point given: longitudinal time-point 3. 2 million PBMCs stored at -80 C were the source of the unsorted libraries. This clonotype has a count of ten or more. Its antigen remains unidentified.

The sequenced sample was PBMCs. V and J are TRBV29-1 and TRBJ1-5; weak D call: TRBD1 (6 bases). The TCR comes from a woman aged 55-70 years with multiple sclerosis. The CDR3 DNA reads TGCAGCGTTTTGGAGGGAAAGGGGGGCAATCAGCCCCAGCATTTT. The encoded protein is CSVLEGKGGNQPQHF.